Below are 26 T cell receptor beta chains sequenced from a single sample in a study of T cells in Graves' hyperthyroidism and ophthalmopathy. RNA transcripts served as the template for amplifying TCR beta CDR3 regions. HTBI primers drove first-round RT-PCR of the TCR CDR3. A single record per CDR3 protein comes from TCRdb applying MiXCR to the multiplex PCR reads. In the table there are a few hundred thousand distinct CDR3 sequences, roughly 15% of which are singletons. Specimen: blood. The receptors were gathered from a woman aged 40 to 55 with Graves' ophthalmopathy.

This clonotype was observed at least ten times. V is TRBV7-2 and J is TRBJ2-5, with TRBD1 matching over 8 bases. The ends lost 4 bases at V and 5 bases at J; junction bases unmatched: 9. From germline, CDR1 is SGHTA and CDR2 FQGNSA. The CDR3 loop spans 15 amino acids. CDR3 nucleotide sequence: TGTGCCAGCAGCTCCAGACAGGGGTCACGGGAGACCCAGTACTTC. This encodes CASSSRQGSRETQYF. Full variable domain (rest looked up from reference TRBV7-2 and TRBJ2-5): GAGVSQSPSNKVTEKGKDVELRCDPISGHTALYWYRQSLGQGLEFLIYFQGNSAPDKSGLPSDRFSAERTGGSVSTLTIQRTQQEDSAVYLCASSSRQGSRETQYFGPGTRLLVL.

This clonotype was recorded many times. CDR3 coding DNA: TGTGCCAGCAGTTCGATGCTAGCAACCGGGGAGCTGTTTTTT. This sequence encodes CASSSMLATGELFF. The rearrangement joins TRBV27 to TRBJ2-2, with D possibly matching TRBD2 (5 bases). This CDR3 has 14 amino acids. Trimming took 4 bases from V and 5 from J, leaving 11 bases between them. Germline V lookup: CDR1 MNHEY, CDR2 SMNVEV (reference sequence).

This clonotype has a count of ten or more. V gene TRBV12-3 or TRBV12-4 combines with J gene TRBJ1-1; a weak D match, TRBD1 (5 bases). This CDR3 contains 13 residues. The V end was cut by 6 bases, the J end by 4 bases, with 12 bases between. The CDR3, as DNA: TGTGCCAGCAGCACCGGGACGGTCACTGAAGCTTTCTTT. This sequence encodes CASSTGTVTEAFF.

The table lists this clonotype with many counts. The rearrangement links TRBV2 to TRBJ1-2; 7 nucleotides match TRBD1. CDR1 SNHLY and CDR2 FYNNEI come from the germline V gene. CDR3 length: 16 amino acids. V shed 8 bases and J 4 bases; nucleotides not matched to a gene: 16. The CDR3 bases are TGTGCCAGCGGCCGCGATCAGACAGGGATCCTCTATGGCTACACCTTC. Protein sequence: CASGRDQTGILYGYTF. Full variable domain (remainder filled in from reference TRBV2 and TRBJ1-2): EPEVTQTPSHQVTQMGQEVILRCVPISNHLYFYWYRQILGQKVEFLVSFYNNEISEKSEIFDDQFSVERPDGSNFTLKIRSTKLEDSAMYFCASGRDQTGILYGYTFGSGTRLTVV.

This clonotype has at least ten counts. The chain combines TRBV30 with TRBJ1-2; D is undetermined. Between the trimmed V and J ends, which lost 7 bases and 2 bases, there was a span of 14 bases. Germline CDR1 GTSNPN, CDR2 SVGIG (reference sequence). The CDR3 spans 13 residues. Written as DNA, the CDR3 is TGTGCCTCAAACAAAGGACTGAACTATGGCTACACCTTC. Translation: CASNKGLNYGYTF.

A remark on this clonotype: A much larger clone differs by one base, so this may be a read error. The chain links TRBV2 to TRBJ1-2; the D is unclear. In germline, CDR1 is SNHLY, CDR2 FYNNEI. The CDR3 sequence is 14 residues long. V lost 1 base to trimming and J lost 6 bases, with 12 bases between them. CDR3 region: CASSEGRINHGYTF. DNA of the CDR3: TGTGCCAGCAGTGAAGGCCGTATCAACCATGGCTACACCTTC. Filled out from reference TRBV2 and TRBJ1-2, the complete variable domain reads EPEVTQTPSHQVTQMGQEVILRCVPISNHLYFYWYRQILGQKVEFLVSFYNNEISEKSEIFDDQFSVERPDGSNFTLKIRSTKLEDSAMYFCASSEGRINHGYTFGSGTRLTVV.

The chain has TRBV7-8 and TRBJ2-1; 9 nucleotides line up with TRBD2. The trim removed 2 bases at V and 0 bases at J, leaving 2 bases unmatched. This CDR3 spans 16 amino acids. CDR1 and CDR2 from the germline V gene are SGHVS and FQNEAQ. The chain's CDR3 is CASSLLRGGSYNEQFF. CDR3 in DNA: TGTGCCAGCAGCTTATTGCGGGGGGGCTCCTACAATGAGCAGTTCTTC.

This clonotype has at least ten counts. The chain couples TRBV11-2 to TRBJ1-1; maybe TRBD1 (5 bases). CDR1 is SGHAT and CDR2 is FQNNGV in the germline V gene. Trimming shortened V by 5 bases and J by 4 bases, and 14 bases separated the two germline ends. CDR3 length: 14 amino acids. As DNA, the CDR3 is TGTGCCAGCAGCGCTGACCAGGGTTTCACTGAAGCTTTCTTT. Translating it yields CASSADQGFTEAFF.

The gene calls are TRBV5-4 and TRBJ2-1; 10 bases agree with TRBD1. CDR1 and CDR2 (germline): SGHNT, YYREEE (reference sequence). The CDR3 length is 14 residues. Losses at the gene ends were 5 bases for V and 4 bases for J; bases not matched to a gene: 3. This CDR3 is CASRTGQGYNEQFF. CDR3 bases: TGTGCCAGCAGAACGGGACAGGGGTACAATGAGCAGTTCTTC.

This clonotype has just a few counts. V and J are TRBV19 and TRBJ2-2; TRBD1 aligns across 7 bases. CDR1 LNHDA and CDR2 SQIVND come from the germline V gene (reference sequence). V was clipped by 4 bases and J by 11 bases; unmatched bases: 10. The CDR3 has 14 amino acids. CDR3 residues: CASSTLTGLGELFF. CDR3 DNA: TGTGCCAGTAGTACGCTGACAGGGCTGGGTGAGCTGTTTTTT.

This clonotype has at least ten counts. CDR3 sequence: CASSPSQDEQFF. CDR3 nucleotide sequence: TGTGCCAGCAGCCCTAGTCAGGATGAGCAGTTCTTC. The chain joins TRBV3-1 to TRBJ2-1; D is unresolved. This CDR3 contains 12 residues. Deletions cut 4 bases from V and 8 bases from J, with 9 bases between. Germline lookup yields CDR1 LGHDT and CDR2 YNNKEL (reference sequence).

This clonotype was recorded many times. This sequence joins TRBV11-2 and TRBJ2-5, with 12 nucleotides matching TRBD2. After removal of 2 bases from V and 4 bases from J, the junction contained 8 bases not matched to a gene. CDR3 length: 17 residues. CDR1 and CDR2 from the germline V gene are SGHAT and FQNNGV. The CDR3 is CASSLFASGGAGETQYF. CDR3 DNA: TGTGCCAGCAGCTTATTTGCTAGCGGGGGGGCCGGAGAGACCCAGTACTTC.

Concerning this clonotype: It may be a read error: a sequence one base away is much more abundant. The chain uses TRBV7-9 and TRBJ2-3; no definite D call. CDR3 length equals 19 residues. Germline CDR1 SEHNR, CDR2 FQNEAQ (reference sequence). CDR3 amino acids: CVSSSHTPRGGTSTDTQYF. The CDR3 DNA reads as TGTGTCAGCAGCTCACACACCCCGCGCGGCGGAACCAGCACAGATACGCAGTATTTT. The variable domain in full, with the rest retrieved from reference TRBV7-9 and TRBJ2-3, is DTGVSQNPRHKITKRGQNVTFRCDPISEHNRLYWYRQTLGQGPEFLTYFQNEAQLEKSRLLSDRFSAERPKGSFSTLEIQRTEQGDSAMYLCVSSSHTPRGGTSTDTQYFGPGTRLTVL.

The CDR3 protein is CAWSSEQETQYF. CDR3 coding DNA: TGTGCCTGGTCTAGCGAGCAAGAGACCCAGTACTTC. The rearrangement links TRBV30 to TRBJ2-5; possible D gene TRBD2, 6 bases. V was pared by 5 bases and J by 2 bases, with 9 bases between. Looked up from germline, CDR1 is GTSNPN and CDR2 is SVGIG (reference sequence). CDR3 length equals 12 residues.

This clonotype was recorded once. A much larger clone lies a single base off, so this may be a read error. The CDR3 coding sequence is TGTGCCAGCACCCAATCGGGGGGGGGCTCCTACGATGAGCAGTTCTTC. It encodes CASTQSGGGSYDEQFF. The V and J genes are TRBV12-3 or TRBV12-4 and TRBJ2-1; 8 positions match TRBD2. This CDR3 has 16 amino acids.

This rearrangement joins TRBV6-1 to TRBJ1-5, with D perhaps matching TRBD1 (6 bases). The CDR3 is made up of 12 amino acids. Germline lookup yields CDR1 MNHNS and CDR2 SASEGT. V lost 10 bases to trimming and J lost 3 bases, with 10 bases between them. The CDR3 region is CATGANNQPQHF. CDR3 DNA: TGTGCCACGGGGGCAAACAATCAGCCCCAGCATTTT.

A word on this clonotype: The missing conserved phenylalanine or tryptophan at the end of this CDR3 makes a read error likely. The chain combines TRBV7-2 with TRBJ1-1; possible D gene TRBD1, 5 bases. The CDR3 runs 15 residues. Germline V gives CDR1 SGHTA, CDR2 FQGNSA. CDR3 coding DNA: TGTGCCAGCAGCTCGCAGGGAATGAGGCACACTGAGGCTTTCCTT. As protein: CASSSQGMRHTEAFL.

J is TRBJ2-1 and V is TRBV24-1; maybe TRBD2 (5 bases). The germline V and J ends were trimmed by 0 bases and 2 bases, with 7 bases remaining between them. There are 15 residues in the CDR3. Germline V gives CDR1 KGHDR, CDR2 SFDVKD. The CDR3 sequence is CATSDLGSTYNEQFF. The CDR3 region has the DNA TGTGCCACCAGTGATTTGGGGAGCACCTACAATGAGCAGTTCTTC.

CDR3: CASTDLLASNTGELFF. The CDR3 DNA is TGTGCCAGCACCGACCTACTAGCGAGCAACACCGGGGAGCTGTTTTTT. V usage is TRBV12-3 or TRBV12-4 and J usage is TRBJ2-2, with 7 bases that match TRBD2. The CDR3 loop spans 16 amino acids. V shed 7 bases and J 2 bases; nucleotides not matched to a gene: 10.

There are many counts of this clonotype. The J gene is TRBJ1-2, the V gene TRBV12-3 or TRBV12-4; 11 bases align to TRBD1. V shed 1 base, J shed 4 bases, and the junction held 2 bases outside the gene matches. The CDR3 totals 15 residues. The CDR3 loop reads CASSLGTGGVYGYTF. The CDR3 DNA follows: TGTGCCAGCAGTTTAGGGACAGGGGGCGTCTATGGCTACACCTTC.

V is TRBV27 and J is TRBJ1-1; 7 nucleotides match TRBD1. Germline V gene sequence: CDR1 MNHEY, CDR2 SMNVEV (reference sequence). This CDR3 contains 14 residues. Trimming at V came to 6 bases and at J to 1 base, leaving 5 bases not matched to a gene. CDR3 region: CASSPGGWNTEAFF. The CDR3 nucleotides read TGTGCCAGCAGCCCAGGGGGTTGGAACACTGAAGCTTTCTTT.

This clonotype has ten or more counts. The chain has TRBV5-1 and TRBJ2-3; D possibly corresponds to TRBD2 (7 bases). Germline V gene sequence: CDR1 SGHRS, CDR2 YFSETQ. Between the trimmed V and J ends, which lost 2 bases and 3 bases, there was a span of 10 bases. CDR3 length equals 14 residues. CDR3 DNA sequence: TGCGCCAGCAGCTTCGGGGGGCGTACAGATACGCAGTATTTT. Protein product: CASSFGGRTDTQYF.

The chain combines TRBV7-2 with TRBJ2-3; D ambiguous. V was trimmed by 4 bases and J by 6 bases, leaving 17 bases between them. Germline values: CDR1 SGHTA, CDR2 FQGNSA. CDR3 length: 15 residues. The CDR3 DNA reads TGTGCCAGCAGCTACTATACTGGTGGGCTGGATACGCAGTATTTT. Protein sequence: CASSYYTGGLDTQYF.

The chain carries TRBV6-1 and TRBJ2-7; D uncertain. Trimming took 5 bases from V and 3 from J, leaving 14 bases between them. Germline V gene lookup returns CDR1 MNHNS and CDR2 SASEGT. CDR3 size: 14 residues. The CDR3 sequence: CASSPRVPNYEQYF. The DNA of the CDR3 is TGTGCCAGCAGTCCCCGGGTCCCTAACTACGAGCAGTACTTC.

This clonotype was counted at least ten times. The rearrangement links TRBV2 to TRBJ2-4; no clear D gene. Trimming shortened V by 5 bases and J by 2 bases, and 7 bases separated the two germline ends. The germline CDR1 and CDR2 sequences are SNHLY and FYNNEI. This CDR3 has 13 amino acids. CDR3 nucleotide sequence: TGTGCCAGCAGTTTTCGTTCCAAAAACATTCAGTACTTC. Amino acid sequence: CASSFRSKNIQYF.

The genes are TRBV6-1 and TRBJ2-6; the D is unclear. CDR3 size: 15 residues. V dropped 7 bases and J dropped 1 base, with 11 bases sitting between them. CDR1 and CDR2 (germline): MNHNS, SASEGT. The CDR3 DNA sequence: TGTGCCAGCACCCACACACCTTCTGGGGCCAACGTCCTGACTTTC. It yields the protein CASTHTPSGANVLTF.